The 15 T cell receptor beta chains given below trace back to one sample, sequenced in a study of vaccination effects on CD4 cells after COVID-19. The assay was immunoSEQ multiplex PCR, and TCRdb's table has in-frame clones only and misses some. The table records tens of thousands of clones, 75% to 85% of them present only once. The antigens for these receptors are not known. Pools of viral peptides were used by the ViraFEST assay to expand antigen-specific CD4+ T cells ahead of sequencing. Upon completion of more than 9 days in culture, CD4+ T cells were isolated. PCR showed that the person got SARS-CoV-2 infection at some point between March and December 2020. The sample here was CD4+ T cells from PBMCs cultured with HIV peptides, taken before COVID-19 vaccination. Stated subset: HIV-1 Nef peptide pool negative control/reference culture. The origin of the receptors is a human donor who had a prior SARS-CoV-2 infection.

The rearrangement joins TRBV6-5 to TRBJ2-7; TRBD2 might be the D (5 bases). The CDR3 spans 13 residues. V was cut by 5 bases and J by 3 bases, with 11 bases left in between. CDR1 is MNHEY, CDR2 SVGAGI, per germline. CDR3 in amino acids: CASSLRGNYEQYF. The CDR3 DNA is TGTGCCAGCAGTCTCCGGGGTAACTACGAGCAGTACTTC.

The chain uses TRBV5-4 and TRBJ2-1; D gene ambiguous. Germline CDR1 is SGHNT and CDR2 is YYREEE (reference sequence). V was cut by 0 bases and J by 11 bases, with 9 bases left in between. The CDR3 sequence is 12 residues long. The CDR3 region has the DNA TGTGCCAGCAGCTTGGATTTTCTAAAGCAGTTCTTC. This translates into CASSLDFLKQFF.

The chain employs TRBV7-8 and TRBJ2-2, with D possibly matching TRBD2 (7 bases). The CDR3 has 15 residues. The V end lost 5 bases, the J end lost 3 bases, and 13 bases lay between the germline ends. The germline V gene has CDR1 SGHVS and CDR2 FQNEAQ. The CDR3 sequence is CASSAGGLDTGELFF. CDR3 DNA: TGTGCCAGCAGCGCCGGGGGGCTGGACACCGGGGAGCTGTTTTTT.

This chain connects TRBV5-1 to TRBJ2-3; 9 bases fit TRBD2. The CDR3 has 16 residues. Germline trimming cut 0 bases from V and 2 bases from J; bases unmatched to any gene: 4. Germline V CDR1 and CDR2: SGHRS, YFSETQ. CDR3 sequence (DNA): TGCGCCAGCAGCTTGGTGTCTAGCGGGACCACAGATACGCAGTATTTT. It codes for CASSLVSSGTTDTQYF.

The V and J genes are TRBV30 and TRBJ1-1; D ambiguous. Looked up from germline, CDR1 is GTSNPN and CDR2 is SVGIG (reference sequence). V was pared by 2 bases and J by 3 bases, with 10 bases between. The CDR3 spans 13 residues. CDR3 sequence reads: CAWSLDRYTEAFF. The CDR3 DNA reads as TGTGCCTGGAGTCTAGACCGTTACACTGAAGCTTTCTTT.

The chain joins TRBV7-9 to TRBJ2-1; no definite D call. CDR1 SEHNR and CDR2 FQNEAQ come from the germline V gene (reference sequence). This CDR3 spans 14 amino acids. V was pared by 5 bases and J by 0 bases, with 8 bases between. The CDR3 region has the DNA TGTGCCAGCAGCGCTAAGCACTCCTACAATGAGCAGTTCTTC. As protein: CASSAKHSYNEQFF.

The chain recombines TRBV21-1 with TRBJ2-2; the table's D call, TRBD1, was not checked against the DNA. TRBV21-1 is shown as a pseudogene. The CDR3 sequence is 17 residues long. CDR3 residues: CASSKSRTGGASGELFF. In DNA, the CDR3 is TGTGCCAGCAGCAAAAGCAGGACAGGGGGCGCTTCCGGGGAGCTGTTTTTT.

The CDR3 sequence is CASSRLRGLNTEAFF. The CDR3 region has the DNA TGTGCCAGCAGCCGACTCAGGGGCTTGAACACTGAAGCTTTCTTT. The chain has TRBV14 and TRBJ1-1, with TRBD1 as a possible D gene (6 bases). This CDR3 comprises 15 residues. V lost 4 bases and J lost 0, with 12 bases in between. CDR1 SGHDN and CDR2 FVKESK come from the germline V gene.

This rearrangement joins TRBV19 to TRBJ2-1; D gene unclear. CDR1 is LNHDA and CDR2 is SQIVND in the germline V gene (reference sequence). There are 16 residues in the CDR3. V was pared by 0 bases and J by 0 bases, with 9 bases between. The CDR3 coding sequence is TGTGCCAGTAGTATAGATACGGATAGCTCCTACAATGAGCAGTTCTTC. As protein: CASSIDTDSSYNEQFF.

The CDR3 nucleotides are TGCGCCAGCAGCTTGGAGGGGCAAGGCTATGGCTACACCTTC. It translates to CASSLEGQGYGYTF. V usage is TRBV5-1 and J usage is TRBJ1-2; possibly TRBD1 for D (5 bases). The ends were cut back, 0 bases at V and 4 bases at J, with 10 bases in the middle. CDR1 and CDR2 (germline): SGHRS, YFSETQ. The CDR3 length is 14 residues. The full variable domain, completed using reference TRBV5-1 and TRBJ1-2, is KAGVTQTPRYLIKTRGQQVTLSCSPISGHRSVSWYQQTPGQGLQFLFEYFSETQRNKGNFPGRFSGRQFSNSRSEMNVSTLELGDSALYLCASSLEGQGYGYTFGSGTRLTVV.

V is TRBV6-5 and J is TRBJ2-5; 7 bases are a match to TRBD1. This CDR3 region has 15 residues. The V and J ends lost 0 bases and 5 bases, in that order; junction bases with no gene match: 6. Germline V gives CDR1 MNHEY, CDR2 SVGAGI. The CDR3 sequence is CASSYSTGPGETQYF. The CDR3 nucleotides read TGTGCCAGCAGTTACTCGACAGGGCCGGGGGAGACCCAGTACTTC.

This clone has a handful of counts. In the same sample, other DNA sequences code for this CDR3. The chain carries TRBV7-3 and TRBJ2-5, with a possible D match to TRBD1 (6 bases). The CDR3 is 14 amino acids. CDR1 is SGHTA and CDR2 is FQGTGA in the germline V gene. The V and J ends lost 5 bases and 2 bases respectively, with 12 bases between them. The CDR3 loop reads CASSPTGLQETQYF. For the CDR3, the DNA is TGTGCCAGCAGCCCCACAGGGCTGCAAGAGACCCAGTACTTC.

V usage is TRBV30 and J usage is TRBJ2-7, with 9 bases matching TRBD1. CDR3 size: 12 residues. Germline trimming cut 3 bases from V and 11 bases from J; bases unmatched to any gene: 8. The germline V gene encodes CDR1 GTSNPN and CDR2 SVGIG (reference sequence). CDR3 DNA sequence: TGTGCCTGGAGGATAACAGGGGGCGTAAAGTACTTC. This sequence encodes CAWRITGGVKYF.

This clone appeared a single time. The chain combines TRBV12-3 or TRBV12-4 with TRBJ2-3, with D unresolved. The V end lost 8 bases, the J end lost 2 bases, and 11 bases lay between the germline ends. The CDR3 consists of 13 residues. CDR3 coding DNA: TGTGCCAGCTCTCGGGTCCTCACAGATACGCAGTATTTT. Its protein is CASSRVLTDTQYF.

This clone has just a few counts. The CDR3 nucleotides are TGTGCCAGCAGCTTATTGGGTGCAGGTCTCCACTTT. It specifies CASSLLGAGLHF. The rearrangement joins TRBV7-9 to TRBJ1-6, with D uncertain. The V end was cut by 2 bases, the J end by 16 bases, with 12 bases between. The CDR3 has 12 residues. The germline CDR1 and CDR2 sequences are SEHNR and FQNEAQ (reference sequence).